The rows below give T cell receptor beta chains drawn from one sample of a study of blood T cell repertoires in COVID-19. Repertoires were generated with immunoSEQ multiplex PCR, while TCRdb's copy carries only in-frame clones and drops some. The sample includes 180,000 or so clones, roughly 87% seen only once; the top ten take roughly 1.5%. The sequenced sample consisted of peripheral blood. The source of these receptors is a woman between 50 and 59 years old with acute or convalescent COVID-19. Each CDR3 is given with its conserved first and last residue. A D gene is named only where the DNA matches it firmly. Not every row has a clone size; where given, it reads once, few, many or a size class.

v_gene: TRBV6-6
d_gene: .
abundance: once
j_gene: TRBJ2-7
CDR3aa: CASSRQGGGEQYF
CDR3nt: TGTGCCAGCAGCCGTCAGGGAGGGGGCGAGCAGTACTTC

v_gene: TRBV4-1
d_gene: .
abundance: .
j_gene: TRBJ2-7
CDR3aa: CASSPAGPSSYEQYF
CDR3nt: TGCGCCAGCAGCCCAGCGGGTCCTAGCTCCTACGAGCAGTACTTC

v_gene: TRBV7-9
d_gene: .
abundance: .
j_gene: TRBJ1-6
CDR3aa: CASSVGGNSPLHF
CDR3nt: TGTGCCAGCAGCGTGGGGGGGAATTCACCCCTCCACTTT

v_gene: TRBV10-3
d_gene: TRBD1
abundance: .
j_gene: TRBJ1-6
CDR3aa: CAISESAGGANSPLHF
CDR3nt: TGTGCCATCAGTGAGTCGGCAGGGGGTGCTAATTCACCCCTCCACTTT

v_gene: TRBV4-1
d_gene: TRBD2
abundance: .
j_gene: TRBJ2-7
CDR3aa: CASSQAAEGLAGGSYEQYF
CDR3nt: TGCGCCAGCAGCCAAGCGGCAGAGGGACTAGCGGGAGGCTCCTACGAGCAGTACTTC

v_gene: TRBV19
d_gene: .
abundance: .
j_gene: TRBJ1-2
CDR3aa: CASKVMEGGYTF
CDR3nt: TGTGCCAGTAAGGTCATGGAGGGTGGCTACACCTTC

v_gene: TRBV4-3
d_gene: TRBD1
abundance: .
j_gene: TRBJ1-3
CDR3aa: CASSQTGAGNTIYF
CDR3nt: TGCGCCAGCAGCCAAACAGGGGCTGGAAACACCATATATTTT

v_gene: TRBV19
d_gene: TRBD1
abundance: .
j_gene: TRBJ2-3
CDR3aa: CASSPPDRGVGDTQYF
CDR3nt: TGTGCCAGTAGTCCCCCGGACAGGGGGGTGGGGGATACGCAGTATTTT

v_gene: TRBV7-2
d_gene: .
abundance: .
j_gene: TRBJ1-5
CDR3aa: CASSLVFNQPQHF
CDR3nt: TGTGCCAGCAGCTTAGTCTTTAATCAGCCCCAGCATTTT

v_gene: TRBV20-1
d_gene: TRBD2
abundance: .
j_gene: TRBJ2-1
CDR3aa: CSTSGTSGYNEQFF
CDR3nt: TGCAGTACTAGTGGGACTAGCGGATACAATGAGCAGTTCTTC

v_gene: TRBV9
d_gene: TRBD2
abundance: few
j_gene: TRBJ2-3
CDR3aa: CASSVSGVSTDTQYF
CDR3nt: TGTGCCAGCAGCGTGAGCGGGGTTAGCACAGATACGCAGTATTTT

v_gene: TRBV10-3
d_gene: .
abundance: .
j_gene: TRBJ1-5
CDR3aa: CAIGQGASNQPQHF
CDR3nt: TGTGCCATTGGGCAAGGGGCCAGCAATCAGCCCCAGCATTTT

v_gene: TRBV18
d_gene: TRBD1
abundance: .
j_gene: TRBJ1-2
CDR3aa: CASSLGGQATYGYTF
CDR3nt: TGTGCCAGCTCACTTGGGGGACAGGCGACCTATGGCTACACCTTC

v_gene: TRBV5-1
d_gene: .
abundance: .
j_gene: TRBJ1-2
CDR3aa: CASSFDDSWGGYTF
CDR3nt: TGCGCCAGCAGCTTCGACGACAGCTGGGGTGGCTACACCTTC

v_gene: TRBV11-3
d_gene: TRBD1
abundance: .
j_gene: TRBJ2-1
CDR3aa: CASSVRTGSNEQFF
CDR3nt: TGTGCCAGCAGCGTCAGGACAGGTTCCAATGAGCAGTTCTTC

v_gene: TRBV6-1
d_gene: .
abundance: medium-sized
j_gene: TRBJ1-2
CDR3aa: CASSEEGGSFYGYTF
CDR3nt: TGTGCCAGCAGTGAAGAAGGGGGATCGTTCTATGGCTACACCTTC

v_gene: TRBV5-4
d_gene: .
abundance: .
j_gene: TRBJ1-2
CDR3aa: CASSYDSYGYTF
CDR3nt: TGTGCCAGCAGCTACGACAGCTATGGCTACACCTTC

v_gene: TRBV7-2
d_gene: .
abundance: .
j_gene: TRBJ2-1
CDR3aa: CASSYSSYNEQFF
CDR3nt: TGTGCCAGCAGCTACAGCTCCTACAATGAGCAGTTCTTC

v_gene: TRBV5-6
d_gene: TRBD1
abundance: once
j_gene: TRBJ1-6
CDR3aa: CASSSTGVPSPLHF
CDR3nt: TGTGCCAGCAGCTCTACAGGGGTGCCTTCACCCCTCCACTTT

v_gene: TRBV6-5
d_gene: TRBD2
abundance: .
j_gene: TRBJ2-1
CDR3aa: CASQKPGLAGNEQFF
CDR3nt: TGTGCCAGCCAGAAGCCGGGACTAGCGGGCAATGAGCAGTTCTTC

v_gene: TRBV10-3
d_gene: .
abundance: .
j_gene: TRBJ2-3
CDR3aa: CAIMARGTDTQYF
CDR3nt: TGTGCCATCATGGCCAGGGGTACAGATACGCAGTATTTT

v_gene: TRBV7-8
d_gene: .
abundance: .
j_gene: TRBJ2-1
CDR3aa: CASSFRRGTLYNEQFF
CDR3nt: TGTGCCAGCAGCTTTAGACGGGGGACCCTCTACAATGAGCAGTTCTTC

v_gene: TRBV19
d_gene: .
abundance: .
j_gene: TRBJ2-3
CDR3aa: CASSMARGRDTQYF
CDR3nt: TGTGCCAGTAGTATGGCCCGGGGAAGAGATACGCAGTATTTT

v_gene: TRBV5-1
d_gene: TRBD1
abundance: .
j_gene: TRBJ2-2
CDR3aa: CASSSGQGIGGELFF
CDR3nt: TGCGCCAGCAGCTCGGGACAGGGGATCGGCGGGGAGCTGTTTTTT

v_gene: TRBV5-1
d_gene: TRBD1
abundance: once
j_gene: TRBJ2-2
CDR3aa: CASSRTGTNTGELFF
CDR3nt: TGCGCCAGCAGTCGGACAGGAACGAACACCGGGGAGCTGTTTTTT

v_gene: TRBV5-6
d_gene: .
abundance: .
j_gene: TRBJ1-2
CDR3aa: CASSLEDRNYGYTF
CDR3nt: TGTGCCAGCAGCTTGGAGGACAGAAACTATGGCTACACCTTC

v_gene: TRBV19
d_gene: TRBD1
abundance: .
j_gene: TRBJ1-1
CDR3aa: CASSIMDRGTEAFF
CDR3nt: TGTGCCAGTAGTATAATGGACAGGGGGACTGAAGCTTTCTTT

v_gene: TRBV19
d_gene: .
abundance: .
j_gene: TRBJ1-5
CDR3aa: CASSISGFNQPQHF
CDR3nt: TGTGCCAGTAGTATTTCGGGGTTCAATCAGCCCCAGCATTTT

v_gene: TRBV3-1/TRBV3-2
d_gene: .
abundance: few
j_gene: TRBJ1-1
CDR3aa: CASSLGFDTEAFF
CDR3nt: TGTGCCAGCAGCCTGGGCTTTGACACTGAAGCTTTCTTT

v_gene: TRBV7-9
d_gene: TRBD1
abundance: few
j_gene: TRBJ2-5
CDR3aa: CASSSGTGWGTQYF
CDR3nt: TGTGCCAGCAGCTCCGGGACAGGGTGGGGGACCCAGTACTTC

v_gene: TRBV14
d_gene: TRBD1
abundance: .
j_gene: TRBJ2-2
CDR3aa: CASSQDLQDRYTGELFF
CDR3nt: TGTGCCAGCAGCCAAGACCTCCAGGACAGGTACACCGGGGAGCTGTTTTTT

v_gene: TRBV28
d_gene: .
abundance: .
j_gene: TRBJ2-6
CDR3aa: CASSPGGSGANVLTF
CDR3nt: TGTGCCAGCAGCCCAGGAGGCTCTGGGGCCAACGTCCTGACTTTC

v_gene: TRBV7-3
d_gene: .
abundance: few
j_gene: TRBJ1-1
CDR3aa: CASSLQANTEAFF
CDR3nt: TGTGCCAGCAGCTTGCAGGCTAACACTGAAGCTTTCTTT

v_gene: TRBV7-2
d_gene: TRBD1
abundance: .
j_gene: TRBJ1-3
CDR3aa: CASSPEGQLSGNTIYF
CDR3nt: TGTGCCAGCAGCCCTGAGGGACAGCTCTCTGGAAACACCATATATTTT

v_gene: TRBV12-5
d_gene: TRBD2
abundance: .
j_gene: TRBJ2-5
CDR3aa: CASGLVRLAGLQETQYF
CDR3nt: TGTGCTAGTGGTTTGGTACGGCTAGCGGGGCTTCAAGAGACCCAGTACTTC